Below, 19 T cell receptor beta chains from the same sample are listed, as sequenced in a study of blood T cell repertoires in COVID-19. Clones were sequenced by immunoSEQ multiplex PCR, and TCRdb holds only the in-frame ones, with some missing. The table shows about 140,000 clones, with around 80% occurring only once. The specimen sequenced was peripheral blood. The source is a woman aged 80 or older with active or convalescent COVID-19.

V usage is TRBV7-2 and J usage is TRBJ1-5, with D perhaps matching TRBD1 (5 bases). The V gene lost 8 bases and the J gene lost 6 bases, with 17 bases spanning the gap. The CDR3 spans 14 residues. The V gene's germline CDR1 is SGHTA and CDR2 FQGNSA. The CDR3, as DNA: TGTGCCAGCCGGTCGGGGGAAATGAGTCAGCCCCAGCATTTT. As protein: CASRSGEMSQPQHF.

This chain uses TRBV3-1 (or the pseudogene TRBV3-2) with TRBJ2-7, with D maybe TRBD1 (5 bases). CDR1 LGHDT and CDR2 YNNKEL come from the germline V gene (reference sequence). V lost 4 bases and J 4 bases, leaving 11 bases between the germline ends. This CDR3 region has 13 residues. The CDR3 region is CASSRNQGYEQYF. CDR3 nucleotides: TGTGCCAGCAGCCGAAACCAGGGTTACGAGCAGTACTTC.

CDR3 DNA: TGTGCCAGCAGCTCCGCGGGGGGGTACGAGCAGTACTTC. Protein sequence: CASSSAGGYEQYF. The chain joins TRBV7-6 to TRBJ2-7; the match to TRBD2 covers 9 bases. This CDR3 is built from 13 residues. The V gene's germline CDR1 is SGHVS and CDR2 FNYEAQ. Losses at the gene ends were 4 bases for V and 4 bases for J; bases not matched to a gene: 2.

CDR3 DNA sequence: TGTGCCAGCAGCCATAGTCGGTGGGGCAGGAACAATGAGCAGTTCTTC. Its translation is CASSHSRWGRNNEQFF. The chain employs TRBV7-9 and TRBJ2-1; the D gene is possibly TRBD1 (5 bases). The CDR3 length is 16 residues. The germline gives CDR1 SEHNR, CDR2 FQNEAQ (reference sequence). V lost 5 bases and J lost 5, with 19 bases in between.

The chain links TRBV12-3 or TRBV12-4 to TRBJ1-5; D may be TRBD1 (6 bases). The CDR3 runs 13 residues. Trimming took 6 bases from V and 6 from J, leaving 12 bases between them. The CDR3 nucleotides read TGTGCCAGCAGCCCCCAGGGGAGTCAGCCCCAGCATTTT. Translating gives CASSPQGSQPQHF.

CDR3 sequence reads: CASSEGGDRVGGYTF. The CDR3 coding sequence is TGTGCCAGCAGTGAAGGAGGGGACAGGGTTGGTGGCTACACCTTC. V is TRBV2 and J is TRBJ1-2; 9 bases agree with TRBD1. V shed 1 base, J shed 7 bases, and the junction held 7 bases outside the gene matches. Germline V CDR1 and CDR2: SNHLY, FYNNEI. CDR3 length equals 15 residues.

The gene calls are TRBV28 and TRBJ1-5; possible D gene TRBD1, 5 bases. The germline V gene has CDR1 MDHEN and CDR2 SYDVKM. The V end lost 7 bases, the J end lost 2 bases, and 15 bases lay between the germline ends. The CDR3 runs to 15 residues. As DNA, the CDR3 is TGTGCCAGCAACCGGGGGGGAGGCGGCAATCAGCCCCAGCATTTT. It yields the protein CASNRGGGGNQPQHF.

This clone occurred once. The chain carries TRBV27 and TRBJ2-7, with no clear D. Trimming stripped 6 bases from V and 4 bases from J, with 16 bases between. The CDR3 is 14 residues long. Germline CDR1 and CDR2: MNHEY and SMNVEV (reference sequence). CDR3 coding DNA: TGTGCCAGCAGCCACGGTTCCGAATATTACGAGCAGTACTTC. Its protein product is CASSHGSEYYEQYF.

This chain uses TRBV2 with TRBJ1-6, with 7 bases fitting TRBD1. The V gene's germline CDR1 is SNHLY and CDR2 FYNNEI. This CDR3 is 15 amino acids long. The J segment lost 11 bases and the V segment lost 5 bases, leaving 12 bases of the junction unmatched. CDR3: CASSLQGPDRAPLHF. The CDR3 nucleotides read TGTGCCAGCAGTTTACAGGGGCCGGATCGGGCACCCCTCCACTTT.

This clone was seen a single time. The V and J genes are TRBV18 and TRBJ2-5; the match to TRBD1 covers 7 bases. The CDR3 length is 16 residues. The trim removed 5 bases at V and 0 bases at J, leaving 9 bases unmatched. Germline values: CDR1 KGHSH, CDR2 LQKENI. In nucleotides, the CDR3 is TGTGCCAGCTCAGCTACCGGGACAGTATACCAAGAGACCCAGTACTTC. Its translation is CASSATGTVYQETQYF.

This clone was recorded once. The V call is TRBV5-4, the J call TRBJ1-1, with TRBD1 matching over 7 bases. V lost 4 bases to trimming and J lost 3 bases; unmatched junction nucleotides: 9. In germline, CDR1 is SGHNT, CDR2 YYREEE (reference sequence). The CDR3 runs to 15 residues. This CDR3 reads CASSPPGTAYTEAFF. DNA of the CDR3: TGTGCCAGCAGCCCGCCGGGGACAGCATACACTGAAGCTTTCTTT.

The rearrangement links TRBV27 to TRBJ1-5; possibly TRBD1 for D (5 bases). Germline CDR1 MNHEY, CDR2 SMNVEV (reference sequence). CDR3 length: 15 residues. The V gene lost 6 bases and the J gene lost 6 bases, with 18 bases spanning the gap. The CDR3 loop reads CASRPGGGKSQPQHF. The CDR3 bases are TGTGCCAGCAGGCCGGGCGGGGGTAAGAGTCAGCCCCAGCATTTT.

This chain joins TRBV19 and TRBJ1-3; D is unclear. Germline CDR1 and CDR2: LNHDA and SQIVND (reference sequence). V lost 3 bases, J lost 0 bases, and 6 bases lay in between. CDR3 length: 14 residues. The CDR3 loop is CASSIRSSGNTIYF. The CDR3 DNA reads as TGTGCCAGTAGTATCCGCAGCTCTGGAAACACCATATATTTT.

The CDR3 DNA is TGTGCCAGCAGCCCCTTCTCGGGGCAGGGGGAGCCCAAACTGTTTTTT. Protein: CASSPFSGQGEPKLFF. The rearrangement uses TRBV5-6 and TRBJ1-4; 7 positions agree with TRBD1. The V gene end was trimmed by 4 bases and the J gene end by 11 bases; junction bases not matched to a gene: 17. CDR1 and CDR2 (germline): SGHDT, YYEEEE. This CDR3 is 16 amino acids long.

There are a few counts of this clone. CDR3 in DNA: TGTGCCAGCAGCTTAGATACGCGGAACTACGAGCAGTACTTC. Translated, it gives CASSLDTRNYEQYF. The J gene is TRBJ2-7, the V gene TRBV7-2; D uncertain. Trimming shortened V by 1 base and J by 3 bases, and 10 bases separated the two germline ends. CDR3 size: 14 residues. Germline CDR1 SGHTA, CDR2 FQGNSA.

V and J are TRBV12-5 and TRBJ1-1; D remains ambiguous. This CDR3 contains 14 residues. The germline V gene has CDR1 LGHNT and CDR2 FRNRAP. V was trimmed by 3 bases and J by 7 bases, leaving 15 bases between them. The CDR3, as DNA: TGTGCTAGTGGTTTTAGTTCAGGTAAAGATGAAGCTTTCTTT. Protein product: CASGFSSGKDEAFF.

The chain has TRBV21-1 and TRBJ1-2; the DNA was not compared with TRBD1, the D call given in the table. TRBV21-1 is reported as a pseudogene. CDR3 length: 18 residues. Here the CDR3 DNA reads TGTGCCAGCAGCAAAGCATTTCCAGGGGGGACTTACTATAGTGGCTACACCTTC. Translating gives CASSKAFPGGTYYSGYTF.

The rearrangement links TRBV7-9 to TRBJ2-2; 10 bases match TRBD1. The CDR3 runs 14 residues. Germline V gene data show CDR1 as SEHNR and CDR2 as FQNEAQ (reference sequence). Trimming removed 6 bases from V and 3 bases from J; junction bases left unmatched: 1. CDR3 protein: CASSGQGDTGELFF. Written as DNA, the CDR3 is TGTGCCAGCAGTGGACAGGGGGACACCGGGGAGCTGTTTTTT.

This clone was seen once. The chain employs TRBV2 and TRBJ1-2; D call uncertain. CDR3 size: 15 residues. Germline CDR1 is SNHLY and CDR2 is FYNNEI. V gave up 1 base and J gave up 0 bases, with 9 bases separating them. CDR3 in amino acids: CASSEVRGANYGYTF. CDR3 DNA: TGTGCCAGCAGTGAAGTACGGGGAGCTAACTATGGCTACACCTTC.